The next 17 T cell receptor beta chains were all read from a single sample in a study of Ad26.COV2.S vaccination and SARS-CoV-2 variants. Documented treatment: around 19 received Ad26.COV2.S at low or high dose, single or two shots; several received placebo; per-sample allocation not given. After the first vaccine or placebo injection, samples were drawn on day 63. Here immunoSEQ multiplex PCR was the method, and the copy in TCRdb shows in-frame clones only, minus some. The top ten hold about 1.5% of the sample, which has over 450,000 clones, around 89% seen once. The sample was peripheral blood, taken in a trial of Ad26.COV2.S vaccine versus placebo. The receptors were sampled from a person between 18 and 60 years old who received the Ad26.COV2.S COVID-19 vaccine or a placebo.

As DNA, the CDR3 is TGTGCCAGCAGCTCCGACAGGGTCAGGGGTAGTTCCTACGAGCAGTACTTC. Its protein product is CASSSDRVRGSSYEQYF. The chain links TRBV7-9 to TRBJ2-7, with 7 bases aligning to TRBD1. The CDR3 sequence is 17 residues long. The V and J ends lost 4 bases and 1 base, in that order; junction bases with no gene match: 13. Germline lookup yields CDR1 SEHNR and CDR2 FQNEAQ (reference sequence). Complete variable domain (other parts from reference TRBV7-9 and TRBJ2-7): DTGVSQNPRHKITKRGQNVTFRCDPISEHNRLYWYRQTLGQGPEFLTYFQNEAQLEKSRLLSDRFSAERPKGSFSTLEIQRTEQGDSAMYLCASSSDRVRGSSYEQYFGPGTRLTVT.

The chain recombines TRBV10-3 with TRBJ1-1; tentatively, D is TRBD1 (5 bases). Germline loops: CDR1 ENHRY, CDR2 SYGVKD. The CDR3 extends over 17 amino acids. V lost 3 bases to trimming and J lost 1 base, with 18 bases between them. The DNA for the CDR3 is TGTGCCATCAGTGAAGGAGTCAACAGGAGGACGAACACTGAAGCTTTCTTT. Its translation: CAISEGVNRRTNTEAFF.

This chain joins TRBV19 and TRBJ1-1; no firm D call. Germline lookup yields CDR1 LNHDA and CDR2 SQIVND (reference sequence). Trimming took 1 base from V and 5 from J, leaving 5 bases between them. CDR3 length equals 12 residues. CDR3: CASSIGQTEAFF. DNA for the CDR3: TGTGCCAGTAGTATAGGCCAAACTGAAGCTTTCTTT. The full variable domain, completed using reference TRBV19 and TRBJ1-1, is DGGITQSPKYLFRKEGQNVTLSCEQNLNHDAMYWYRQDPGQGLRLIYYSQIVNDFQKGDIAEGYSVSREKKESFPLTVTSAQKNPTAFYLCASSIGQTEAFFGQGTRLTVV.

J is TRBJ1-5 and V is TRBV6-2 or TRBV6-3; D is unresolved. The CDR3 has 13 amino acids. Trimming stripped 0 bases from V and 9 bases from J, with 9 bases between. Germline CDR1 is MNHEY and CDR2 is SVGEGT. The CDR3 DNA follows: TGTGCCAGCAGTTACTCGAATGGACGGCCCCAGCATTTT. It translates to CASSYSNGRPQHF.

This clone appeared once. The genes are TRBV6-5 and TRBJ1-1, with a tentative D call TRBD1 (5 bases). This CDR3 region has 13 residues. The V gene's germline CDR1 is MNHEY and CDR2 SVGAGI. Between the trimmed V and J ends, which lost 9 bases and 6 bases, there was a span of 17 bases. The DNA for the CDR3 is TGTGCCAGTGAGACAGATTTCATCGCTGAAGCTTTCTTT. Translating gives CASETDFIAEAFF.

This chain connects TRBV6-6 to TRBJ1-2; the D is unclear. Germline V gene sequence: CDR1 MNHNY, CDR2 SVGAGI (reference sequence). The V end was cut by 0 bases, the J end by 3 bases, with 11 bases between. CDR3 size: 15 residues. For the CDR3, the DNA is TGTGCCAGCAGTTACTCGGGGAGAAACGACTATGGCTACACCTTC. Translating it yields CASSYSGRNDYGYTF.

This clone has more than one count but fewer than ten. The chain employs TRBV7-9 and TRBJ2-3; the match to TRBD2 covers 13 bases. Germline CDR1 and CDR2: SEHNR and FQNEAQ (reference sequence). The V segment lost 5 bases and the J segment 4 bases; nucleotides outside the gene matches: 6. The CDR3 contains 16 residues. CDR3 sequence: CASSRGLAGVPDTQYF. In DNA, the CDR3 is TGTGCCAGCAGCAGAGGACTAGCGGGAGTCCCAGATACGCAGTATTTT.

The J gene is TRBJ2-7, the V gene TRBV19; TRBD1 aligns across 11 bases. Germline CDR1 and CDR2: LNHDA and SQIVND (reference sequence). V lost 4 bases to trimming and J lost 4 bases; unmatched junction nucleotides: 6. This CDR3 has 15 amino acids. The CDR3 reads CASSNRTGGRYEQYF. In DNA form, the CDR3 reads TGTGCCAGTAGTAACAGGACAGGGGGCAGGTACGAGCAGTACTTC.

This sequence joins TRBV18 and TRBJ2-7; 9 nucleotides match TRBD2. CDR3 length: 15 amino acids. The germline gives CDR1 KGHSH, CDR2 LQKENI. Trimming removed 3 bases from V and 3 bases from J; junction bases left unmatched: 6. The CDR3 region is CASSPGGGGGYEQYF. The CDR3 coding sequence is TGTGCCAGCTCACCGGGCGGCGGGGGGGGCTACGAGCAGTACTTC.

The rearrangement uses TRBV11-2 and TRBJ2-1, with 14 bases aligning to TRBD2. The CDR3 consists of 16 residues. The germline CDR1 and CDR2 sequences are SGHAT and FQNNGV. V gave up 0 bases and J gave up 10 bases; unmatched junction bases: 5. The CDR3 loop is CASSLDRLAGGDEQFF. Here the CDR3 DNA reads TGTGCCAGCAGCTTAGATCGACTAGCGGGAGGGGACGAGCAGTTCTTC.

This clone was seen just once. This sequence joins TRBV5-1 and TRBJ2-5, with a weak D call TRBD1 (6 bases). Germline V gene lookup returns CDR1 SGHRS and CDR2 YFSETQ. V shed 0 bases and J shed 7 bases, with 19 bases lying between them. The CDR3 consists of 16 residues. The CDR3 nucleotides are TGCGCCAGCAGCTTGGGAGGACAGATCAGTCGGGGGACCCAGTACTTC. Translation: CASSLGGQISRGTQYF.

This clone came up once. CDR3 protein: CAAAGPGPRYEQYF. DNA of the CDR3: TGTGCCGCCGCCGGGCCGGGACCGCGATACGAGCAGTACTTC. The chain combines TRBV6-6 with TRBJ2-7, with D perhaps given as TRBD1 or TRBD2 (5 bases each). This CDR3 region has 14 residues. Germline V gene sequence: CDR1 MNHNY, CDR2 SVGAGI (reference sequence). V lost 11 bases and J 4 bases, leaving 21 bases between the germline ends.

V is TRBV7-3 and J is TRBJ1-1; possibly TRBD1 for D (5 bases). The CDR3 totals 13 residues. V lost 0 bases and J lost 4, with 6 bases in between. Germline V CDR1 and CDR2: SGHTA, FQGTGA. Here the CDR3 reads CASSLTGTTEAFF. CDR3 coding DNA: TGTGCCAGCAGCTTAACAGGGACCACTGAAGCTTTCTTT.

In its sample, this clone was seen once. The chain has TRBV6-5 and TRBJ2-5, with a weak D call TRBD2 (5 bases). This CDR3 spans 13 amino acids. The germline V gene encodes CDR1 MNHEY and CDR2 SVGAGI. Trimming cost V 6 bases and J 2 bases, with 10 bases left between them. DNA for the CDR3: TGTGCCAGCAGGATACTAGTGCAAGAGACCCAGTACTTC. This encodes CASRILVQETQYF.

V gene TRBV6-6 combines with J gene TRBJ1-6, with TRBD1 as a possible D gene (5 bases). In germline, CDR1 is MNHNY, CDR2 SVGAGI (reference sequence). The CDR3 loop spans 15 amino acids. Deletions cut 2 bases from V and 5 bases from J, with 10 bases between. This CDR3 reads CASSYGAGDNSPLHF. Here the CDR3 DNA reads TGTGCCAGCAGTTACGGGGCAGGTGATAATTCACCCCTCCACTTT.

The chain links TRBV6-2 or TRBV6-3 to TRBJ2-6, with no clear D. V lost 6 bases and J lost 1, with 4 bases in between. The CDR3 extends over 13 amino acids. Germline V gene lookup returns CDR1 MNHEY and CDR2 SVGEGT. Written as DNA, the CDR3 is TGTGCCAGCAGCACTTCTGGGGCCAACGTCCTGACTTTC. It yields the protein CASSTSGANVLTF.

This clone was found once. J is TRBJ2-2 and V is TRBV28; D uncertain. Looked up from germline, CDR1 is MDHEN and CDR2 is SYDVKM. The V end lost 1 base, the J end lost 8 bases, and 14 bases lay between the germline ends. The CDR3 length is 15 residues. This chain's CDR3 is CASSLFAAAVGELFF. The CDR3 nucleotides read TGTGCCAGCAGTTTATTCGCAGCTGCTGTGGGGGAGCTGTTTTTT.